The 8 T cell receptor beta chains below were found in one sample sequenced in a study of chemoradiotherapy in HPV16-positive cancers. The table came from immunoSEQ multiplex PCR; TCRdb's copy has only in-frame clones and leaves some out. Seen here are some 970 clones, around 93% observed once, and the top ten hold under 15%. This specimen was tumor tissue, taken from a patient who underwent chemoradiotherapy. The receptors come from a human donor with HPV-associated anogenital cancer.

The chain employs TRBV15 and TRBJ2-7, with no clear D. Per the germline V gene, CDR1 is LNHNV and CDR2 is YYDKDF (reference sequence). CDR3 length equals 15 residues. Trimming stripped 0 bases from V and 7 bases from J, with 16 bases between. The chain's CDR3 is CATSRDKVAAWEQYF. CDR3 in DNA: TGTGCCACCAGCAGAGATAAGGTTGCAGCCTGGGAGCAGTACTTC.

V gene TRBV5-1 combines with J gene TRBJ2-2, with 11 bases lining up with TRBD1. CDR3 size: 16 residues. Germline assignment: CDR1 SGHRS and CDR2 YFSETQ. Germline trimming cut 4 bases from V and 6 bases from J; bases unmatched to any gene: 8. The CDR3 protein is CASSRDRGAFSGELFF. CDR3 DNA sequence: TGCGCCAGCAGCAGGGACAGGGGGGCGTTCTCCGGGGAGCTGTTTTTT. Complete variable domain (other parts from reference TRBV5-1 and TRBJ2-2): KAGVTQTPRYLIKTRGQQVTLSCSPISGHRSVSWYQQTPGQGLQFLFEYFSETQRNKGNFPGRFSGRQFSNSRSEMNVSTLELGDSALYLCASSRDRGAFSGELFFGEGSRLTVL.

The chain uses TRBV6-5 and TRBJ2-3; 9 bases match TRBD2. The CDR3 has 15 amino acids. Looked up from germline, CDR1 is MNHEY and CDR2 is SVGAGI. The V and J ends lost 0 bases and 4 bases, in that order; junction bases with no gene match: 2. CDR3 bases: TGTGCCAGCAGTTACTCGGCGGGAGGGCCAGATACGCAGTATTTT. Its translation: CASSYSAGGPDTQYF.

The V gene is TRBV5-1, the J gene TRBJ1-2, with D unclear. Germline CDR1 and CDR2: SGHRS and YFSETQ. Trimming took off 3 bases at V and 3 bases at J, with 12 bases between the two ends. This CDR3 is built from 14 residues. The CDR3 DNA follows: TGCGCCAGCAGCTCGCTTAGTGTGGACTATGGCTACACCTTC. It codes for CASSSLSVDYGYTF.

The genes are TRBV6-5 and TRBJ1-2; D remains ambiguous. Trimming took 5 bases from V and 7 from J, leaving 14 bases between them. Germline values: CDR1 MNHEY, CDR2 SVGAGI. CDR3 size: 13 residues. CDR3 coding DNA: TGTGCCAGCAGTCCAGGAGTGCGGGCTGGCTACACCTTC. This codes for CASSPGVRAGYTF.

DNA for the CDR3: TGTGCCAGCAGCCGACCGGCTGGCTACACAGATACGCAGTATTTT. As protein: CASSRPAGYTDTQYF. The chain has TRBV6-5 and TRBJ2-3; D remains ambiguous. The CDR3 spans 15 residues. In germline, CDR1 is MNHEY, CDR2 SVGAGI. V shed 6 bases and J shed 2 bases, with 15 bases lying between them.

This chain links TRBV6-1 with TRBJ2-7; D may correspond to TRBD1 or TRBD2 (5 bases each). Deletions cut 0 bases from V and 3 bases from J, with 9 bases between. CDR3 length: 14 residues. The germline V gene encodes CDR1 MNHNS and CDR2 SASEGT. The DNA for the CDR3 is TGTGCCAGCAGTGAAGCAGGGGAGCACTACGAGCAGTACTTC. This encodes CASSEAGEHYEQYF.

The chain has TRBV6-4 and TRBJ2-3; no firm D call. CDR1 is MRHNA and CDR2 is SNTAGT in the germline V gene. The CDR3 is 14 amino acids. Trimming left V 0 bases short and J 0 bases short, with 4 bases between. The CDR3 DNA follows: TGTGCCAGCAGTGACTCGGATAGCACAGATACGCAGTATTTT. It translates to CASSDSDSTDTQYF.